This TCR beta chain was retrieved from a study of blood T cell repertoires in COVID-19. TCRdb keeps only in-frame clones here, not all; method: immunoSEQ multiplex PCR. Of 250,000 to 300,000 clones listed, 80% to 90% were seen once; the top ten hold roughly a tenth. In Seattle, patients joined the study during active infection and were tracked longitudinally. This CDR3 is 16 amino acids long. The V gene's germline CDR1 is SGHKS and CDR2 YYEKEE (reference sequence). V was pared by 0 bases and J by 8 bases, with 6 bases of the junction left unmatched. The gene calls are TRBV5-5 and TRBJ2-1, with TRBD2 matching 12 bases. This TCR was sampled from a woman between 70 and 85 years old with COVID-19, enrolled during active disease. Sequencing was carried out using peripheral blood. The CDR3 spells CASSLATSGRIYEQFF. CDR3 nucleotides: TGTGCCAGCAGCTTGGCGACTAGCGGGAGAATCTATGAGCAGTTCTTC. The full variable domain, with the rest looked up from reference TRBV5-5 and TRBJ2-1, is DAGVTQSPTHLIKTRGQQVTLRCSPISGHKSVSWYQQVLGQGPQFIFQYYEKEERGRGNFPDRFSARQFPNYSSELNVNALLLGDSALYLCASSLATSGRIYEQFFGPGTRLTVL.